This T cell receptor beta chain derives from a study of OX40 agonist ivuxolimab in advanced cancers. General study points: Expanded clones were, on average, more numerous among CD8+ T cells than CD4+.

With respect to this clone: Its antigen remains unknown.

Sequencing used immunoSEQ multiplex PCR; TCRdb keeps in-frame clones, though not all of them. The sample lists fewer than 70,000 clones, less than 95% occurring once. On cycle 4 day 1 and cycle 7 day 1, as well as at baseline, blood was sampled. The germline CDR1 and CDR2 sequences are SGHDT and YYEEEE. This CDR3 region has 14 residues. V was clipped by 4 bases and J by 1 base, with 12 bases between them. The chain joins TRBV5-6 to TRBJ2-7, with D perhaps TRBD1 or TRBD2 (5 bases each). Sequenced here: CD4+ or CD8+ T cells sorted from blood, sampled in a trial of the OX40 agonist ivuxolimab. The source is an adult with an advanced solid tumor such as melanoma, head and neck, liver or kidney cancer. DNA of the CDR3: TGTGCCAGCAGCACCCGGGACGGTTCCTACGAGCAGTACTTC. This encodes CASSTRDGSYEQYF.